The source of this T cell receptor beta chain is a study of control samples from healthy donors and cancer patients (TCRdb year 2020). The germline V gene yields ENHRY for CDR1 and SYGVKD for CDR2. The CDR3 holds 19 amino acids from the cysteine to the phenylalanine. The only DNA kept is the CDR3, 57 bases in frame from the first base. V is clipped by 2 bases and J by 6 bases, and the sequence between their germline boundaries is 28 bases long. As concerns this clone: Its cognate antigen has yet to be identified. Base qualities are not provided; no much larger clone lies one nucleotide away.

The library came from the immunoSEQ multiplex PCR assay. TCRdb took over this immuneACCESS table, retaining in-frame rearrangements with V and J assigned. Such tables are incomplete; in checked studies, under half of the missing clones stem from an unresolved V gene, and the remainder is unexplained. The sample profile shows 140,000 to 150,000 clones; approximately 92% of them were found once. 3.2% of the sample rests with the top ten. The rearranged chain carries TRBV10-3 and TRBJ1-1; the D gene is perhaps TRBD1, on 5 matching bases. The TCR originated in a man in his thirties or forties in good health. The sequencing input was blood. The sequence in DNA is TGTGCCATCAGTGAGGTAGTAGGGAAAGGAGGGGACTGGAGAGCTGAAGCTTTCTTT. It translates as CAISEVVGKGGDWRAEAFF.